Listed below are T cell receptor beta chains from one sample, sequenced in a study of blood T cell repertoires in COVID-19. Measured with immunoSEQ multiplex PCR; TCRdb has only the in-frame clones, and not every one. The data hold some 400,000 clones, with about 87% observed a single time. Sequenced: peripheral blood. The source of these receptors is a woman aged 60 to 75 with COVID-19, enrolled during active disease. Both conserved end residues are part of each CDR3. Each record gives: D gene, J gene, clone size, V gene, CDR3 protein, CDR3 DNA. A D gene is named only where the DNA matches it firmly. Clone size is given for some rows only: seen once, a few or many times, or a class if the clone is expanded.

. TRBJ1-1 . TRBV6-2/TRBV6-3 CASSYFDGGWTEAFF TGTGCCAGCAGTTATTTCGACGGGGGATGGACTGAAGCTTTCTTT
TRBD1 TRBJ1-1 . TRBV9 CASSTGQGPTEAFF TGTGCCAGCAGCACCGGACAGGGACCCACTGAAGCTTTCTTT
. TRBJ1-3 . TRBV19 CASSIPVSGNTIYF TGTGCCAGTAGTATCCCCGTCTCTGGAAACACCATATATTTT
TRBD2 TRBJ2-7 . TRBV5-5 CASSLELAGDYEQYF TGTGCCAGCAGCTTGGAACTAGCGGGGGACTACGAGCAGTACTTC
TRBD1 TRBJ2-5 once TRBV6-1 CASSQQGSETQYF TGTGCCAGCAGTCAACAGGGGAGTGAGACCCAGTACTTC
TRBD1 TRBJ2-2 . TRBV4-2 CASSHTGGGNTGELFF TGTGCCAGCAGCCATACAGGGGGCGGGAACACCGGGGAGCTGTTTTTT
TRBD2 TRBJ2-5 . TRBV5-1 CASSLGLAGGPETQYF TGCGCCAGCAGCTTGGGATTAGCGGGGGGGCCGGAGACCCAGTACTTC
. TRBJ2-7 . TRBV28 CASRPPGAGAGYEQYF TGTGCCAGCAGACCTCCCGGGGCGGGGGCAGGGTACGAGCAGTACTTC
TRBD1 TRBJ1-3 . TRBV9 CASSVGTANSGNTIYF TGTGCCAGCAGCGTTGGGACAGCGAACTCTGGAAACACCATATATTTT
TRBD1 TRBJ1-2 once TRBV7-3 CASSLTGGPNYGYTF TGTGCCAGCAGCTTAACAGGGGGCCCTAACTATGGCTACACCTTC
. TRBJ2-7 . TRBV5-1 CASSLETATYEQYF TGCGCCAGCAGCTTGGAGACAGCTACCTACGAGCAGTACTTC
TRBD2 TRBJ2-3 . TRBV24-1 CATSGPGGYTDTQYF TGTGCCACCAGTGGCCCGGGGGGATACACAGATACGCAGTATTTT
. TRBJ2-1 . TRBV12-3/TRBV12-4 CASSPGTPNEQFF TGTGCCAGCAGTCCAGGGACACCCAATGAGCAGTTCTTC
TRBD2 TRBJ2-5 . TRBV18 CASSPERGGETQYF TGTGCCAGCTCACCGGAGCGGGGTGGAGAGACCCAGTACTTC
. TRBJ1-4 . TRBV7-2 CASSRGGSTEKLFF TGTGCCAGCAGTCGAGGGGGTTCTACTGAAAAACTGTTTTTT
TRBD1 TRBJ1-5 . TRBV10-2 CASSRTGEQPQHF TGCGCCAGCTCAAGGACAGGCGAGCAGCCCCAGCATTTT
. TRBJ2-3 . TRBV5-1 CASSLERASTDTQYF TGCGCCAGCAGCTTGGAGAGGGCTAGCACAGATACGCAGTATTTT
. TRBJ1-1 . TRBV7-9 CASSQRGPEAFF TGTGCCAGCAGCCAAAGGGGCCCTGAAGCTTTCTTT
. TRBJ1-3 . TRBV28 CASSLREAGNTIYF TGTGCCAGCAGTCTCCGGGAGGCTGGAAACACCATATATTTT
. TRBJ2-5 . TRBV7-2 CASSLAQGEETQYF TGTGCCAGCAGCTTAGCGCAGGGCGAGGAGACCCAGTACTTC
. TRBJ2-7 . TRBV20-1 CSAAGAYEQYF TGCAGTGCCGCCGGGGCCTACGAGCAGTACTTC
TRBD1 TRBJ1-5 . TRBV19 CASSIAGTGNSNQPQHF TGTGCCAGTAGTATAGCGGGGACAGGGAATAGCAATCAGCCCCAGCATTTT
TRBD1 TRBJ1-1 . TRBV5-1 CASSRLTGGTEAFF TGCGCCAGCAGCCGTTTAACAGGGGGCACTGAAGCTTTCTTT
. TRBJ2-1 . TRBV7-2 CASSLRHMDNEQFF TGTGCCAGCAGCTTAAGACACATGGACAATGAGCAGTTCTTC
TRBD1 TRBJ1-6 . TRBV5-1 CASSLFSGQGTRGNSPLHF TGCGCCAGCAGCTTGTTCTCGGGACAGGGGACAAGAGGCAATTCACCCCTCCACTTT
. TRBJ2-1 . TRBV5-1 CASSLGGSSYNEQFF TGCGCCAGCAGCTTGGGAGGGAGCTCCTACAATGAGCAGTTCTTC
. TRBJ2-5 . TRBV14 CASSQDWAEETQYF TGTGCCAGCAGCCAAGATTGGGCAGAGGAGACCCAGTACTTC
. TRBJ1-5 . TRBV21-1 CASSRGLEGCDQPQHF TGTGCCAGCAGCAGGGGGTTGGAGGGTTGCGATCAGCCCCAGCATTTT
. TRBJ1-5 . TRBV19 CASSVTGHQPQHF TGTGCCAGTAGTGTAACAGGGCATCAGCCCCAGCATTTT
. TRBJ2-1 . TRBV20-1 CSATLSVEQFF TGCAGTGCTACGCTGTCGGTTGAGCAGTTCTTC
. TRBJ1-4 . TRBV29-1 CSVRAGEEKLFF TGCAGCGTGAGGGCGGGAGAAGAAAAACTGTTTTTT
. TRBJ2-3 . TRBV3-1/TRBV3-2 CASSQGLDTQYF TGTGCCAGCAGCCAGGGCTTGGATACGCAGTATTTT
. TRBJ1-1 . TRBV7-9 CASTPGGTMNTEAFF TGTGCCAGCACCCCTGGCGGAACTATGAACACTGAAGCTTTCTTT
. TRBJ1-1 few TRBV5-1 CASSFDSMNTEAFF TGCGCCAGCAGCTTTGACAGCATGAACACTGAAGCTTTCTTT
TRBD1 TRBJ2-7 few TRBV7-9 CASSFLQGDEQYF TGTGCCAGCAGCTTTCTCCAGGGGGACGAGCAGTACTTC
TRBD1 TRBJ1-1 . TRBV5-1 CASSHSGTADTEAFF TGCGCCAGCAGCCACTCCGGGACAGCCGATACTGAAGCTTTCTTT
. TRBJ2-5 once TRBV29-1 CSDWEPQETQYF TGCAGCGACTGGGAGCCCCAAGAGACCCAGTACTTC
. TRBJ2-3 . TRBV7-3 CASSLGAGASTDTQYF TGTGCCAGCAGCTTAGGTGCGGGGGCTAGCACAGATACGCAGTATTTT
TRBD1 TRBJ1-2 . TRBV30 CAWTPGGGGFGYTF TGTGCCTGGACCCCAGGTGGAGGGGGCTTTGGCTACACCTTC
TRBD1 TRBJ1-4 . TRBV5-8 CASSLRGQGYEKLFF TGTGCCAGCAGTTTGAGAGGACAGGGCTACGAAAAACTGTTTTTT
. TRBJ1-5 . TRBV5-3 CARSPDRDSNQPQHF TGTGCCAGAAGCCCGGACCGGGATAGCAATCAGCCCCAGCATTTT
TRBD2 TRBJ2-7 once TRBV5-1 CASSLATSGGYEQYF TGCGCCAGCAGCTTGGCAACTAGCGGGGGTTACGAGCAGTACTTC
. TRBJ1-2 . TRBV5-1 CASSGEGYYTF TGCGCCAGCAGCGGGGAGGGATACTACACCTTC
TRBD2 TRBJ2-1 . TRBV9 CASSVETSGGKEQFF TGTGCCAGCAGCGTAGAGACTAGCGGGGGGAAGGAGCAGTTCTTC
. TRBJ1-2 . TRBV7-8 CASSLEGVLGYTF TGTGCCAGCAGCTTAGAGGGGGTCTTGGGCTACACCTTC
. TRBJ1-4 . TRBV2 CASNLQGSNEKLFF TGTGCCAGCAATCTTCAGGGAAGTAATGAAAAACTGTTTTTT
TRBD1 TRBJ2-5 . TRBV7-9 CASSRDSQETQYF TGTGCCAGCAGCCGGGACAGCCAAGAGACCCAGTACTTC
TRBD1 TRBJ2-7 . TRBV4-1 CASSLRTGDYEQYF TGCGCCAGCAGCCTCCGGACAGGGGACTACGAGCAGTACTTC
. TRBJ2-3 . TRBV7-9 CASNVAASTDTQYF TGTGCCAGCAATGTAGCGGCTAGCACAGATACGCAGTATTTT